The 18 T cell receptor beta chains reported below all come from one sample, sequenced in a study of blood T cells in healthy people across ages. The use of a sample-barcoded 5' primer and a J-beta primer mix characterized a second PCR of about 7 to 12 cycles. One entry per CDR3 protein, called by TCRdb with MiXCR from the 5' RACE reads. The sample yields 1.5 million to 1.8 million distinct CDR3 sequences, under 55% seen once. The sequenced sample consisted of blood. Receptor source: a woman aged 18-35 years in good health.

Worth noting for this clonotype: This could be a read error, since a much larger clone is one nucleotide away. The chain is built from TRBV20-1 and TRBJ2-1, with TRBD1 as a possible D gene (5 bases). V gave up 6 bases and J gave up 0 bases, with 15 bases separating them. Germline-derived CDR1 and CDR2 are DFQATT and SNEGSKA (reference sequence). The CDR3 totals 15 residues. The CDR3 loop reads CSAKTEASSYNEQFF. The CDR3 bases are TGCAGTGCAAAGACAGAGGCGAGCTCCTACAATGAGCAGTTCTTC.

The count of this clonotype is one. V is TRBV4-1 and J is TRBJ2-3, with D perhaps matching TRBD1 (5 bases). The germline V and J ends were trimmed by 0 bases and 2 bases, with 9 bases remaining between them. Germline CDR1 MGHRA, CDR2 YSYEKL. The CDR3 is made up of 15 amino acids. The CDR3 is CASSQDQGSTDTQYF. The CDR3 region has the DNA TGCGCCAGCAGCCAAGATCAGGGCTCCACAGATACGCAGTATTTT.

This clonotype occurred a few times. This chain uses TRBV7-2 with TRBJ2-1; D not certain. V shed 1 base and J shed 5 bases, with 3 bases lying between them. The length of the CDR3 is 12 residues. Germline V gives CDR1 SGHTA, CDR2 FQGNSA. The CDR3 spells CASSLEHNEQFF. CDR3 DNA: TGTGCCAGCAGCTTAGAACACAATGAGCAGTTCTTC. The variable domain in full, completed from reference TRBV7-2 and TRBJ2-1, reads GAGVSQSPSNKVTEKGKDVELRCDPISGHTALYWYRQSLGQGLEFLIYFQGNSAPDKSGLPSDRFSAERTGGSVSTLTIQRTQQEDSAVYLCASSLEHNEQFFGPGTRLTVL.

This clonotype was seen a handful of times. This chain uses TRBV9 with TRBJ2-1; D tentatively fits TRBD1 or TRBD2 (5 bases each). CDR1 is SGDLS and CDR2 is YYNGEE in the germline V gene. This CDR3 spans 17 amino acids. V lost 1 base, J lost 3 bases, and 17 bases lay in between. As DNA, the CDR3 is TGTGCCAGCAGCGTATACGGGACCTTAGTGTTCTACAATGAGCAGTTCTTC. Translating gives CASSVYGTLVFYNEQFF.

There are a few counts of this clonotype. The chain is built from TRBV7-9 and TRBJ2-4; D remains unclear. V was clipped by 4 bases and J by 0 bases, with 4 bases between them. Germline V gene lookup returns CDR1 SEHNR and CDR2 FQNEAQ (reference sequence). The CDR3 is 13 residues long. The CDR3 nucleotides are TGTGCCAGCAGCTCTCAAGCCAAAAACATTCAGTACTTC. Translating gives CASSSQAKNIQYF. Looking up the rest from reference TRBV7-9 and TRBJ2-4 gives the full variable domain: DTGVSQNPRHKITKRGQNVTFRCDPISEHNRLYWYRQTLGQGPEFLTYFQNEAQLEKSRLLSDRFSAERPKGSFSTLEIQRTEQGDSAMYLCASSSQAKNIQYFGAGTRLSVL.

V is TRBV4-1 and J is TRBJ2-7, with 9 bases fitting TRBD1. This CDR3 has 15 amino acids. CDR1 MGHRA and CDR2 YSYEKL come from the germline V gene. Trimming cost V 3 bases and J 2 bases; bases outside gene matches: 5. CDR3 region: CASSQGTGTTYEQYF. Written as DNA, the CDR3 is TGCGCCAGCAGCCAGGGGACAGGGACAACCTACGAGCAGTACTTC.

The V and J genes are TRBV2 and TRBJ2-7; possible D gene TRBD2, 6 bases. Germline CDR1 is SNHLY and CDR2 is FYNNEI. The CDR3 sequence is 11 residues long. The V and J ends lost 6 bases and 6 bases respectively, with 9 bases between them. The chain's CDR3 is CASRVAVEQYF. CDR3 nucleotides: TGTGCCAGCAGGGTAGCGGTCGAGCAGTACTTC.

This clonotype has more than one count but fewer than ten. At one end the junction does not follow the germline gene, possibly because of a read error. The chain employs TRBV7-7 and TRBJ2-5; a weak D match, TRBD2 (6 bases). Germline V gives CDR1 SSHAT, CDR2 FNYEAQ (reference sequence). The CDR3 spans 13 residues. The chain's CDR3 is CASSLAVVETQYF. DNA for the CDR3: TGTGCTAGCAGCTTAGCGGTAGTAGAGACCCAGTACTTC.

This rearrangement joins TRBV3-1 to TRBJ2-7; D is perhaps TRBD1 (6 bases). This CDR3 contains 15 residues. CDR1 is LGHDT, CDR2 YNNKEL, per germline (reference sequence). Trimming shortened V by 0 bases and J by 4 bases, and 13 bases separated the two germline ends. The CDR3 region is CASSQDGRGWYEQYF. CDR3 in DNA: TGTGCCAGCAGCCAAGATGGCAGGGGTTGGTACGAGCAGTACTTC.

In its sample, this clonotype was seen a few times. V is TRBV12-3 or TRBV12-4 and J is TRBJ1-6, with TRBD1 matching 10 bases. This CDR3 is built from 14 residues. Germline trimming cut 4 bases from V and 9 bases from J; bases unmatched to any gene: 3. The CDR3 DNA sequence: TGTGCCAGCAGTTCGGGACAGGGGATTTCACCCCTCCACTTT. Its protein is CASSSGQGISPLHF.

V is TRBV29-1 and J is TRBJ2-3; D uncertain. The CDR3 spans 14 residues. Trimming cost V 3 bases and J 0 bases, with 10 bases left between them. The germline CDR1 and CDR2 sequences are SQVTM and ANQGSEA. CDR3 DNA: TGCAGCGTTGAGGTTGAGTTCAGCACAGATACGCAGTATTTT. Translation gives CSVEVEFSTDTQYF.

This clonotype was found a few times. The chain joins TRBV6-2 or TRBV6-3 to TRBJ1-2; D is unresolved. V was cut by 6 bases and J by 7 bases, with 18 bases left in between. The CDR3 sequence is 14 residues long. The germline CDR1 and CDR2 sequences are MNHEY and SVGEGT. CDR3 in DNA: TGTGCCAGCAGAACGACCGCCTCCCTCCTTGGCTACACCTTC. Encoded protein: CASRTTASLLGYTF.

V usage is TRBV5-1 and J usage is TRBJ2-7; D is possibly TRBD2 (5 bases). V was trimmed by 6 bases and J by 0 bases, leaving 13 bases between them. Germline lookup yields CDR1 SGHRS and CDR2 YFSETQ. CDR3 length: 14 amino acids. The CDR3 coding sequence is TGCGCCAGCATGATGGGCACTAGCTCCTACGAGCAGTACTTC. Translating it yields CASMMGTSSYEQYF.

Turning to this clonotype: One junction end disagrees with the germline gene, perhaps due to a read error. The CDR3 here is CASSELGEDTDAQYF. The DNA for the CDR3 is TGTGCCAGCAGTGAATTGGGGGAGGACACAGATGCGCAGTATTTT. This rearrangement joins TRBV25-1 to TRBJ2-3; D perhaps matches TRBD2 (6 bases). This CDR3 comprises 15 residues. Germline assignment: CDR1 MGHDK and CDR2 SYGVNS.

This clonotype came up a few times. The CDR3 loop reads CSASSGRAGYNEQFF. The CDR3 DNA reads TGCAGTGCCTCTAGCGGGAGGGCCGGATACAATGAGCAGTTCTTC. The rearrangement links TRBV20-1 to TRBJ2-1; 12 bases are shared with TRBD2. This CDR3 has 15 residues. The J segment lost 4 bases and the V segment lost 6 bases, leaving 7 bases of the junction unmatched. CDR1 and CDR2 from the germline V gene are DFQATT and SNEGSKA (reference sequence).

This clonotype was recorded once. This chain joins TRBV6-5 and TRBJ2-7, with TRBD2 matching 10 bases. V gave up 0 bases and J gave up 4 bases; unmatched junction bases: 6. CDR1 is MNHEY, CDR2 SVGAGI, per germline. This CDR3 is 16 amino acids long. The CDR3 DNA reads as TGTGCCAGCAGTTACTCACTAGCGGGGACCCTTTACGAGCAGTACTTC. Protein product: CASSYSLAGTLYEQYF.

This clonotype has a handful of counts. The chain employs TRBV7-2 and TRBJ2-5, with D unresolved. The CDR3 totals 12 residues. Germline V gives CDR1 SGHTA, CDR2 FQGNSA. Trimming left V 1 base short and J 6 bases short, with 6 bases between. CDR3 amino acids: CASSLVEQTQYF. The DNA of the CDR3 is TGTGCCAGCAGCTTAGTTGAGCAGACCCAGTACTTC.

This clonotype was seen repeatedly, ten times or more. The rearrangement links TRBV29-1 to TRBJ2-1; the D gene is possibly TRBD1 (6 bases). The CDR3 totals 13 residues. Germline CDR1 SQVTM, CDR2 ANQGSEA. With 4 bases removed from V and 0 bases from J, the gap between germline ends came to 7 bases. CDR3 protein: CSVGGGSYNEQFF. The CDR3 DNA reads TGCAGCGTTGGAGGGGGCTCCTACAATGAGCAGTTCTTC.